A single count supports the clone carrying this T cell receptor beta chain. The sample comes from a study of graft-versus-host responses after intestinal transplantation. Assay: immunoSEQ multiplex PCR; the TCRdb copy retains only in-frame clones and omits some. The table has about 8,400 clones, roughly 70% seen once. Lymphocytes from graft epithelium and lamina propria were isolated. The trim removed 2 bases at V and 9 bases at J, leaving 8 bases unmatched. CDR3 length: 15 amino acids. Per the germline V gene, CDR1 is SGHVT and CDR2 is SQSDAQ. V is TRBV7-4 and J is TRBJ2-2; TRBD2 aligns across 8 bases. This TCR was sampled from a human patient who received an intestinal transplant, so some T cells may come from the graft donor. The source material was ileum tissue, sampled around 500 days after intestinal transplant. CDR3 residues: CASSLSSGPWRELFF. In DNA form, the CDR3 reads TGTGCCAGCAGCTTATCTAGCGGGCCTTGGCGGGAGCTGTTTTTT.